This T cell receptor beta chain was recovered during a study of shared clonotypes between healthy human individuals. Some clones are missing from TCRdb's copy, which holds only in-frame ones; the method was immunoSEQ multiplex PCR. The data show some 1,900,000 clones, with about 95% seen just once and roughly 1% held by the top ten. CD45RO-negative cells were positively selected for CCR7, leaving out terminally differentiated effector memory CD45RA+ cells. The CDR3 runs to 15 residues. Trimming took 2 bases from V and 7 from J, leaving 17 bases between them. From germline, CDR1 is WNHNN and CDR2 SYGVQD (reference sequence).

Sequencing was performed on naive CD8+ T cells sorted from blood. This TCR came from a man between 18 and 29 years old in good health. The chain employs TRBV10-1 and TRBJ2-5; D may be TRBD1 (7 bases). CDR3: CASSEGQGGDVTQYF. The CDR3 region has the DNA TGCGCCAGCAGTGAGGGTCAGGGGGGCGATGTGACCCAGTACTTC.